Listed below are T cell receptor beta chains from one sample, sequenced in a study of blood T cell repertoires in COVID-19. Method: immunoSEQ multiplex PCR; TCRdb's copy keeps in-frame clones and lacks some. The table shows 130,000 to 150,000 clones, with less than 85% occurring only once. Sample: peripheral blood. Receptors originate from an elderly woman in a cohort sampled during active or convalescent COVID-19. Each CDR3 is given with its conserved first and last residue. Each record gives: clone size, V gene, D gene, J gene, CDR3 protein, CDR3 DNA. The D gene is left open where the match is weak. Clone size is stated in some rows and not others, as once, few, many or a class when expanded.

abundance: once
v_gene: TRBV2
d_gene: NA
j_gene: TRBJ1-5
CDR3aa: CATGEIHSNQPQHF
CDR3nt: TGTGCCACGGGGGAAATCCATAGCAATCAGCCCCAGCATTTT

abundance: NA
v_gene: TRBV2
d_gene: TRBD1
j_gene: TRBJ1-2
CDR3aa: CASSGTPGGSYGYTF
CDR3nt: TGTGCCAGCAGTGGAACCCCAGGGGGCAGCTATGGCTACACCTTC

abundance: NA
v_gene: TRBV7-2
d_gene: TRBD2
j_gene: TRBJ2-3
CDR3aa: CASSREAGGHGTQYF
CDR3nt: TGTGCCAGCAGCCGGGAGGCGGGGGGGCACGGTACGCAGTATTTT

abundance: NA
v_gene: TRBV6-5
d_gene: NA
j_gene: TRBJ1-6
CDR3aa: CAVTMVGPNSPLHF
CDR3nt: TGTGCCGTTACGATGGTGGGGCCTAATTCACCCCTCCACTTT

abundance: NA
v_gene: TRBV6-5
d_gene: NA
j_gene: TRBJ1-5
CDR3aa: CASSYSWSNQPQHF
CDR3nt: TGTGCCAGCAGTTATAGTTGGAGCAATCAGCCCCAGCATTTT

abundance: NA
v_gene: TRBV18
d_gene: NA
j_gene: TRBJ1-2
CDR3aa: CASSPPGDYGYTF
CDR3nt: TGTGCCAGCTCACCTCCCGGAGACTATGGCTACACCTTC

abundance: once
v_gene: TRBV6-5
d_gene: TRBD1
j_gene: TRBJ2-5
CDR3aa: CASSHSTGGAGETQYF
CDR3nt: TGTGCCAGCAGTCACTCGACAGGGGGCGCGGGAGAGACCCAGTACTTC

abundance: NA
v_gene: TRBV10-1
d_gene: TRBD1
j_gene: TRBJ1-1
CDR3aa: CASSENRGSYTEAFF
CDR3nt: TGCGCCAGCAGTGAGAACAGGGGCTCTTACACTGAAGCTTTCTTT

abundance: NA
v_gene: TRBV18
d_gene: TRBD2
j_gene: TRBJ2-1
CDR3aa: CASSPLTISGNEQFF
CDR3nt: TGTGCCAGCTCACCACTGACAATTAGCGGGAATGAGCAGTTCTTC

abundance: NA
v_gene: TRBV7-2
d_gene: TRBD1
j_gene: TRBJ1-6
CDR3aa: CASSYSIGGISPLHF
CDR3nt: TGTGCCAGCAGCTATAGCATAGGGGGCATTTCACCCCTCCACTTT

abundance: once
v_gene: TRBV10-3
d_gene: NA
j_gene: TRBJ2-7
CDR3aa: CAISGEGAYEQYF
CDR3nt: TGTGCCATCAGTGGGGAGGGGGCCTACGAGCAGTACTTC

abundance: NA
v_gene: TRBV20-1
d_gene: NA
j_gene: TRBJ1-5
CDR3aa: CSVGERPQHF
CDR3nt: TGCAGTGTCGGGGAGCGGCCCCAGCATTTT

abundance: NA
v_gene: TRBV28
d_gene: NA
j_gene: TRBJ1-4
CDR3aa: CASSPRLNEKLFF
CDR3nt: TGTGCCAGCAGTCCCAGACTTAATGAAAAACTGTTTTTT

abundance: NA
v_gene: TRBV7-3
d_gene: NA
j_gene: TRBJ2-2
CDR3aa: CASSPERAGTGELFF
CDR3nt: TGTGCCAGCAGCCCTGAGAGGGCGGGAACCGGGGAGCTGTTTTTT

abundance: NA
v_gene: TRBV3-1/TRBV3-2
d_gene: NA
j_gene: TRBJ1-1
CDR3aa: CASSPQDRNTEAFF
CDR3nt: TGTGCCAGCAGCCCGCAAGACAGGAACACTGAAGCTTTCTTT

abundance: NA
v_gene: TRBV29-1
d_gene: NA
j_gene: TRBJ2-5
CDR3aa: CSVLRRGKGRETQYF
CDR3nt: TGCAGCGTTCTTCGTAGGGGAAAGGGTCGGGAGACCCAGTACTTC

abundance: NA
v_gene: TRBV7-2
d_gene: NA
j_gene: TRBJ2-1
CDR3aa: CASSLDGRNNEQFF
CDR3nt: TGTGCCAGCAGCTTAGATGGCAGAAACAATGAGCAGTTCTTC

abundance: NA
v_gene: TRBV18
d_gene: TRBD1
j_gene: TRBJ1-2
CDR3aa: CASSREMTGGRGYTF
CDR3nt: TGTGCCAGCTCACGGGAAATGACAGGGGGCCGCGGCTACACCTTC

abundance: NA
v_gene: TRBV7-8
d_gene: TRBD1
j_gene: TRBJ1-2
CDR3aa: CASSPHIQGAPRNYGYTF
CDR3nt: TGTGCCAGCAGCCCCCACATACAGGGGGCGCCAAGGAACTATGGCTACACCTTC

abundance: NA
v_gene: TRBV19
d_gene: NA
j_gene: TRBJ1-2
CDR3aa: CASSPPSAPGGYTF
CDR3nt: TGTGCCAGTAGTCCACCCAGTGCTCCAGGGGGCTACACCTTC

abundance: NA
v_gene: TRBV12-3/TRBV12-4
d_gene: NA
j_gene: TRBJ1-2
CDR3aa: CASSLDFYGYTF
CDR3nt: TGTGCCAGCAGTTTAGACTTCTATGGCTACACCTTC

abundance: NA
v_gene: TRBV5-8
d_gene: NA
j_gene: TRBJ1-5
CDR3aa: CASSPGQMQGQPQHF
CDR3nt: TGTGCCAGCAGCCCCGGACAGATGCAGGGGCAGCCCCAGCATTTT

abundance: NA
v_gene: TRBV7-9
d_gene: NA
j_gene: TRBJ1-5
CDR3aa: CASSSHYPGVNQPQHF
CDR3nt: TGTGCCAGCAGCTCACACTACCCCGGGGTAAATCAGCCCCAGCATTTT

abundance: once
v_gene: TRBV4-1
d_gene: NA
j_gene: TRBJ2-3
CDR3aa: CASSQTGSTDTQYF
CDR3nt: TGCGCCAGCAGCCAAACAGGGAGCACAGATACGCAGTATTTT

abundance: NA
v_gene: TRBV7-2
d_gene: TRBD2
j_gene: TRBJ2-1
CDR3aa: CASSLAGGFYNEQFF
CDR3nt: TGTGCCAGCAGCTTAGCGGGGGGGTTCTACAATGAGCAGTTCTTC

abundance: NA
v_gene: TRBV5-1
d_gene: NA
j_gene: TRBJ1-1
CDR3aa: CASSLGSKNTEAFF
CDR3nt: TGCGCCAGCAGCTTGGGCAGTAAGAACACTGAAGCTTTCTTT

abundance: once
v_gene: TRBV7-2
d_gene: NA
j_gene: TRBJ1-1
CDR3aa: CASSTQGMNTEAFF
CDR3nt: TGTGCCAGCAGCACACAGGGAATGAACACTGAAGCTTTCTTT